This T cell receptor beta chain came from a study of cytomegalovirus exposure and HLA in healthy donors. General study results and limits: In a later analysis, a genetic analysis reported fewer productive-TCR N-insertions in an Asian-associated ancestry cluster than the cohort average.

13 Jbeta primers and 60 Vbeta primers were used for the PCR. Authors' analysis steps: Unique TCR beta chains totaled roughly 80 million in a later count, with roughly 11 million of them shared. The assay was immunoSEQ multiplex PCR, and TCRdb's table has in-frame clones only and misses some. V, J and clone size are taken as reported in that table, and D and trimming were inferred from the DNA itself. The profile shows 150,000 to 200,000 clones, 75% to 90% of them singletons. The donors gave bone marrow, and they were healthy. V was pared by 4 bases and J by 7 bases, with 13 bases between. Germline V gene lookup returns CDR1 SNHLY and CDR2 FYNNEI. The CDR3 contains 13 residues. Notes on this clone: As yet, its antigen is unknown.

The receptor's source is a woman aged 18-29 years in good health and CMV-seronegative. The chain uses TRBV2 and TRBJ1-1, with D perhaps matching TRBD1 (5 bases). The sample was PBMCs. CDR3 sequence: CASSGGGDGEAFF. As DNA, the CDR3 is TGTGCCAGCAGTGGCGGAGGGGATGGTGAAGCTTTCTTT.